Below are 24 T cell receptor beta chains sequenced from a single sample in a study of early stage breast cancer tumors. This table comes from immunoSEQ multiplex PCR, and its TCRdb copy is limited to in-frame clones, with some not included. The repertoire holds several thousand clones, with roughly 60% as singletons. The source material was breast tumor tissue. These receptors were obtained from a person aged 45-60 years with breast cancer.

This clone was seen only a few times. The CDR3 spells CASSTTGHLNHEQYF. DNA for the CDR3: TGTGCCAGCAGCACAACGGGACACCTTAACCACGAGCAGTACTTC. V and J are TRBV27 and TRBJ2-7, with D tentatively TRBD1 (6 bases). Looked up from germline, CDR1 is MNHEY and CDR2 is SMNVEV (reference sequence). The V end was cut by 6 bases, the J end by 5 bases, with 20 bases between. This CDR3 spans 15 amino acids.

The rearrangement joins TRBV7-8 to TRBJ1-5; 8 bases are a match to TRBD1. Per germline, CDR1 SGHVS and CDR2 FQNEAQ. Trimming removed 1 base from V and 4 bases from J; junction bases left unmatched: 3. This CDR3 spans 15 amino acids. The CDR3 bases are TGTGCCAGCAGCTTAGGGACAGGGTGGAATCAGCCCCAGCATTTT. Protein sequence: CASSLGTGWNQPQHF.

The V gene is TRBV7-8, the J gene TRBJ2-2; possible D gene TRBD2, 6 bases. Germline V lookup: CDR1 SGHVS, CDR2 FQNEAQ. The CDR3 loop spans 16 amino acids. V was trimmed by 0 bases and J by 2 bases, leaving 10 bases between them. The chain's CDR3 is CASSLAEGPNTGELFF. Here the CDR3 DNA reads TGTGCCAGCAGCTTAGCGGAGGGGCCCAACACCGGGGAGCTGTTTTTT.

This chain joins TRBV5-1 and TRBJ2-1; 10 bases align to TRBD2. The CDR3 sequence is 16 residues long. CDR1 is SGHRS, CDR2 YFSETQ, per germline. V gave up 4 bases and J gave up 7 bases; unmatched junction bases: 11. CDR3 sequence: CASSLTTSGVWNEQFF. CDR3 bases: TGCGCCAGCAGCCTAACAACTAGCGGGGTCTGGAATGAGCAGTTCTTC.

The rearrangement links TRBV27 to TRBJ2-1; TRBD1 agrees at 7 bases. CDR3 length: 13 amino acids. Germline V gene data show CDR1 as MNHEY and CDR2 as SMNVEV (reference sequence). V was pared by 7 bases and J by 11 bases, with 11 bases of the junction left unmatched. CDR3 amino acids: CASTPPTGWKQFF. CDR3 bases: TGTGCCAGCACCCCCCCGACAGGGTGGAAGCAGTTCTTC.

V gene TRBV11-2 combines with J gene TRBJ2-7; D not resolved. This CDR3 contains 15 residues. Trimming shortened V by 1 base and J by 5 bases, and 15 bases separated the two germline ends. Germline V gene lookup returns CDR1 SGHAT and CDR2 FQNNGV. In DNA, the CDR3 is TGTGCCAGCAGCTTAGCGCCGGGCGAACCCGACGAGCAGTACTTC. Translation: CASSLAPGEPDEQYF.

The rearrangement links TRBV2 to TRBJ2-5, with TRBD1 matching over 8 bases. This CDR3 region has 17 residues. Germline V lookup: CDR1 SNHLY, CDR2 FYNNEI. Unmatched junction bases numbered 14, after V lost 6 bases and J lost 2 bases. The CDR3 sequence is CASRLRWTGYGQETQYF. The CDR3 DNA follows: TGTGCCAGCAGGCTAAGGTGGACAGGGTACGGGCAAGAGACCCAGTACTTC.

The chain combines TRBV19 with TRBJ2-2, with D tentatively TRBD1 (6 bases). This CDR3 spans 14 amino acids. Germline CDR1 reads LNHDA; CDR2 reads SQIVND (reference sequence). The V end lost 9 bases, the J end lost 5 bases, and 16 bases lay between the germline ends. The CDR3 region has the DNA TGTGCCAGCAAACAGGGTCCAGTGACCGGGGAGCTGTTTTTT. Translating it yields CASKQGPVTGELFF.

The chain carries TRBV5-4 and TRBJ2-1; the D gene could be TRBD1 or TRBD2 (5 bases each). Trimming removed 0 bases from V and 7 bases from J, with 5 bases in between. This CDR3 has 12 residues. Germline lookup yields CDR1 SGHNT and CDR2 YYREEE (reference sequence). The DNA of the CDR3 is TGTGCCAGCAGCTTGGGGGGGAATGAGCAGTTCTTC. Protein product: CASSLGGNEQFF.

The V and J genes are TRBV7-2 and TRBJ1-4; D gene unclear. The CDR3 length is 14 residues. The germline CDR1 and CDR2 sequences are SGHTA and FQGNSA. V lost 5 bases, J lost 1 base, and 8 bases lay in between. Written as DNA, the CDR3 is TGTGCCAGCAGCCTTGGCGGAACTAATGAAAAACTGTTTTTT. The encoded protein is CASSLGGTNEKLFF.

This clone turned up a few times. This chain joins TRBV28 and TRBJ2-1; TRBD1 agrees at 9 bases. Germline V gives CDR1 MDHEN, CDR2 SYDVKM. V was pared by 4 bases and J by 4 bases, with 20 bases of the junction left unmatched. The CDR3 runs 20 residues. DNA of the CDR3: TGTGCCAGCAGTTCCAGACAGGGGGGCCCGAGACGGACCCTATACAATGAGCAGTTCTTC. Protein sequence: CASSSRQGGPRRTLYNEQFF.

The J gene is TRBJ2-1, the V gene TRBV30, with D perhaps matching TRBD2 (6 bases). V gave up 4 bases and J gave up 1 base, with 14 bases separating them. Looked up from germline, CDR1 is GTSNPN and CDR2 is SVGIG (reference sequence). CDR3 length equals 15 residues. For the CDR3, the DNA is TGTGCCTGGAACTTGCGTAGCGGTTCCTACAATGAGCAGTTCTTC. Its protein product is CAWNLRSGSYNEQFF.

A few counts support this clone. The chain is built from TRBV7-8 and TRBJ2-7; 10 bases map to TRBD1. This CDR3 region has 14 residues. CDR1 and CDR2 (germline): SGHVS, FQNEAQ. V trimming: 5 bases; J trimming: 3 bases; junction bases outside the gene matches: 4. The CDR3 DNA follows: TGTGCCAGCAGCAAAAGGACAGGGGGCTACGAGCAGTACTTC. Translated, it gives CASSKRTGGYEQYF.

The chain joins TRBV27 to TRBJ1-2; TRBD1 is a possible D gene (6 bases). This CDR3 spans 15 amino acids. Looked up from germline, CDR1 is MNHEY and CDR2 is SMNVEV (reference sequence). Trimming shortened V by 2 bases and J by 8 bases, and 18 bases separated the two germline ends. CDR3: CASSLRLPTGSGYTF. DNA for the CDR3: TGTGCCAGCAGTTTACGCCTTCCAACAGGGTCCGGCTACACCTTC.

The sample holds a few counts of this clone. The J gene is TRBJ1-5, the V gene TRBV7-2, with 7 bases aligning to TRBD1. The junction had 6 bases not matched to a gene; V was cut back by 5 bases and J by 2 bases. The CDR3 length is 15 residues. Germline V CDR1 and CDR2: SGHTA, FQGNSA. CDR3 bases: TGTGCCAGCAGCCCCAGGGGGTCGGGCAATCAGCCCCAGCATTTT. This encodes CASSPRGSGNQPQHF.

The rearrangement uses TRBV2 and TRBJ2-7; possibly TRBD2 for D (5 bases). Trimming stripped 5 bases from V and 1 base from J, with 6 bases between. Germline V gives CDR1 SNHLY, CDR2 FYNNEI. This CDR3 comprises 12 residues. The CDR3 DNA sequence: TGTGCCAGCAGTCGAGGGTCCTACGAGCAGTACTTC. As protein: CASSRGSYEQYF.

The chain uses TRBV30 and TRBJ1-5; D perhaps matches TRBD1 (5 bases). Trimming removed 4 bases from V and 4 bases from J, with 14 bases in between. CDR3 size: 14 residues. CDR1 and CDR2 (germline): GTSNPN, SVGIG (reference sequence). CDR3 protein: CAWNEGAGNQPQHF. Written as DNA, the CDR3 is TGTGCCTGGAATGAAGGGGCTGGAAATCAGCCCCAGCATTTT.

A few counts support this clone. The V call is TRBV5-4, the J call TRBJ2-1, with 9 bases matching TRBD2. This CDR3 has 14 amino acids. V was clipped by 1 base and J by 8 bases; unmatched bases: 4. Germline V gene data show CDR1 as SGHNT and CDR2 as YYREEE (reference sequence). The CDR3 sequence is CASSLRRGGDEQFF. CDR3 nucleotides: TGTGCCAGCAGCTTGAGGCGGGGGGGCGATGAGCAGTTCTTC.

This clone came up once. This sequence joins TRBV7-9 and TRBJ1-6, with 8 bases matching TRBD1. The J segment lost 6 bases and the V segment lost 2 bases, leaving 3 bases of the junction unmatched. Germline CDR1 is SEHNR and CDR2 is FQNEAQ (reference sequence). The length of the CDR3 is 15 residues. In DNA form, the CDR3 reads TGTGCCAGCAGCTTACAGGGGGCCAGTAATTCACCCCTCCACTTT. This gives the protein CASSLQGASNSPLHF.

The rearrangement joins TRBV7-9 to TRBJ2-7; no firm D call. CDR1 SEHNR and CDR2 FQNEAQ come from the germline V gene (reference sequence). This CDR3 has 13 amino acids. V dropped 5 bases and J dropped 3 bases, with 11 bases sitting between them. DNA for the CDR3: TGTGCCAGCAGCCCTAAATACAGCTACGAGCAGTACTTC. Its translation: CASSPKYSYEQYF.

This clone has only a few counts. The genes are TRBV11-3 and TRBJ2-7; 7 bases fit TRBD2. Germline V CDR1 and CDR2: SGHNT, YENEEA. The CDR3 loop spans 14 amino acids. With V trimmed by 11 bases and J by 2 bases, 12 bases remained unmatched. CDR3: CADPDSGQTYEQYF. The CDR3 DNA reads TGTGCCGACCCAGATAGCGGGCAGACCTACGAGCAGTACTTC. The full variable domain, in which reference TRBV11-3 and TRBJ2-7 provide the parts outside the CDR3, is EAGVVQSPRYKIIEKKQPVAFWCNPISGHNTLYWYLQNLGQGPELLIRYENEEAVDDSQLPKDRFSAERLKGVDSTLKIQPAELGDSAVYLCADPDSGQTYEQYFGPGTRLTVT.

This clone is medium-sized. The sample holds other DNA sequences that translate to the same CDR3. The CDR3 DNA sequence: TGTGCCAGTAGTACCACTAGCGGGAGTTTGGAGACCCAGTACTTC. It translates to CASSTTSGSLETQYF. The chain joins TRBV19 to TRBJ2-5; the match to TRBD2 covers 11 bases. The CDR3 runs 15 residues. CDR1 and CDR2 (germline): LNHDA, SQIVND (reference sequence). Trimming cost V 4 bases and J 5 bases; bases outside gene matches: 6.

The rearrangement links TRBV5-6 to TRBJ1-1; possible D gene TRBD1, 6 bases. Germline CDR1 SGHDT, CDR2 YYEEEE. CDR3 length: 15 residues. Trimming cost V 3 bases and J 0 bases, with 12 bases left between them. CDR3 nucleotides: TGTGCCAGCAGCTCCATAGGGGGACTGAACACTGAAGCTTTCTTT. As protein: CASSSIGGLNTEAFF.

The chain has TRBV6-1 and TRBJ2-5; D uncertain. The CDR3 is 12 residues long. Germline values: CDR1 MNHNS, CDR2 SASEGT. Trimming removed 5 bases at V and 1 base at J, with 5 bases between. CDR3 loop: CASSLTQETQYF. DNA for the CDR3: TGTGCCAGCAGTCTCACCCAAGAGACCCAGTACTTC.